A selection of T cell receptor beta chains follows, all from one sample in a study of T cell changes during pregnancy in multiple sclerosis. TCRdb's table, derived via immunoSEQ multiplex PCR, lists solely in-frame clones and lacks some. The sample holds about 30,000 clones; 89% are singletons and the top ten take 6% to 8%. This specimen consisted of CD8+ T cells from peripheral blood mononuclear cells, obtained in the second trimester of pregnancy. Receptors originate from a female donor with multiple sclerosis, enrolled in a pregnancy study. The CDR3 runs from the conserved cysteine through the conserved F or W. A D gene is named only where the DNA matches it firmly. Some rows have no size entry. The others give once, few or many, or a class for an expanded clone.

>TRBV6-5|NA|TRBD2|TRBJ2-5
CASAFLAGGEETQYF
TGTGCCAGCGCATTCTTAGCGGGGGGGGAAGAGACCCAGTACTTC
>TRBV6-1|NA|NA|TRBJ1-2
CASSESWGTYGYTF
TGTGCCAGCAGTGAATCCTGGGGCACCTATGGCTACACCTTC
>TRBV18|NA|TRBD1|TRBJ1-6
CASSLDRGGNSPLHF
TGTGCCAGCTCACTTGACAGGGGCGGTAATTCACCCCTCCACTTT
>TRBV9|NA|TRBD2|TRBJ2-1
CASAGGDEQFF
TGTGCCTCAGCGGGGGGCGATGAGCAGTTCTTC
>TRBV6-4|NA|TRBD2|TRBJ2-3
CASSDGRASDTQYF
TGTGCCAGCAGTGACGGGAGGGCCTCAGATACGCAGTATTTT
>TRBV27|NA|NA|TRBJ2-7
CASSLSLGYEQYF
TGTGCCAGCAGTTTATCGCTAGGTTACGAGCAGTACTTC
>TRBV11-3|NA|NA|TRBJ2-7
CASSLDPARESFRDEQYF
TGTGCCAGCAGCTTAGATCCTGCCAGGGAAAGTTTTCGTGACGAGCAGTACTTC
>TRBV6-1|NA|NA|TRBJ2-7
CASSDEPRGSSYEQYF
TGTGCCAGCAGTGATGAGCCCAGGGGATCCTCCTACGAGCAGTACTTC
>TRBV9|once|TRBD2|TRBJ2-1
CASSVEGQRGDEQFF
TGTGCCAGCAGCGTAGAGGGCCAGCGGGGGGATGAGCAGTTCTTC
>TRBV7-8|NA|NA|TRBJ2-7
CASSLAPLSEQYF
TGTGCCAGCAGCTTAGCTCCCCTCTCCGAGCAGTACTTC
>TRBV5-6|NA|NA|TRBJ1-1
CASSSGEGEAFF
TGTGCCAGCAGCTCGGGGGAGGGTGAAGCTTTCTTT
>TRBV10-3|NA|TRBD1|TRBJ1-1
CAISLDRGQAFF
TGTGCCATCAGTTTGGACAGGGGCCAAGCTTTCTTT
>TRBV21-1|once|NA|TRBJ1-3
CASSNMTDSGNTIYF
TGTGCCAGCAGCAATATGACAGACTCTGGAAACACCATATATTTT
>TRBV11-1|NA|NA|TRBJ2-5
CASSLVAGPEETQYF
TGTGCCAGCAGCTTAGTGGCAGGGCCGGAGGAGACCCAGTACTTC
>TRBV28|NA|TRBD1|TRBJ2-1
CASTPGGFEQFF
TGTGCCAGCACCCCAGGGGGCTTTGAGCAGTTCTTC
>TRBV19|NA|TRBD1|TRBJ2-7
CASSIPGTGFYEQYF
TGTGCCAGTAGTATCCCCGGGACAGGGTTCTACGAGCAGTACTTC
>TRBV27|NA|NA|TRBJ2-7
CAKQNLGDYEQYF
TGTGCCAAACAGAACCTAGGGGACTACGAGCAGTACTTC
>TRBV5-1|NA|NA|TRBJ2-2
CASSLGGAGELFF
TGCGCCAGCAGCTTAGGGGGAGCCGGGGAGCTGTTTTTT
>TRBV4-3|NA|NA|TRBJ1-2
CASSQWRTEDYGYTF
TGCGCCAGCAGTCAGTGGCGGACGGAGGATTATGGCTACACCTTC
>TRBV6-1|medium-sized|NA|TRBJ2-7
CASSVSTDSAYEQYF
TGTGCCAGCAGTGTCTCGACGGACTCTGCCTACGAGCAGTACTTC
>TRBV9|NA|TRBD2|TRBJ2-5
CASSVSGRVGETQYF
TGTGCCAGCAGCGTTAGCGGGAGGGTGGGAGAGACCCAGTACTTC
>TRBV29-1|NA|TRBD2|TRBJ2-1
CSVEGGSGRADEQFF
TGCAGCGTTGAAGGAGGTAGCGGGAGGGCCGATGAGCAGTTCTTC
>TRBV4-3|NA|TRBD1|TRBJ2-7
CASSQGGTGGLEQYF
TGCGCCAGCAGCCAGGGAGGAACAGGGGGGCTAGAGCAGTACTTC
>TRBV4-1|NA|TRBD2|TRBJ2-7
CASSLQLAGDIEQYF
TGCGCCAGCAGCCTCCAACTAGCGGGAGACATCGAGCAGTACTTC
>TRBV9|NA|NA|TRBJ1-4
CASSVDRGEKLFF
TGTGCCAGCAGCGTAGATAGGGGTGAAAAACTGTTTTTT
>TRBV4-1|NA|NA|TRBJ1-2
CASSQEVGTTGGYTF
TGCGCCAGCAGCCAAGAAGTCGGGACTACAGGTGGCTACACCTTC
>TRBV27|NA|NA|TRBJ1-1
CASSLSIGGEAFF
TGTGCCAGCAGTTTATCGATCGGCGGTGAAGCTTTCTTT
>TRBV13|NA|NA|TRBJ2-2
CASSSRGWTGELFF
TGTGCCAGCAGCTCCCGGGGGTGGACCGGGGAGCTGTTTTTT
>TRBV5-1|few|NA|TRBJ1-1
CASRMPQGFEAFF
TGCGCCAGCAGAATGCCACAGGGTTTTGAAGCTTTCTTT
>TRBV6-6|NA|TRBD1|TRBJ1-1
CASSHHRGGNTEAFF
TGTGCCAGCAGTCATCACAGGGGAGGCAACACTGAAGCTTTCTTT
>TRBV15|NA|TRBD1|TRBJ2-1
CATSGGQSSYNEQFF
TGTGCCACCAGCGGGGGACAGAGCTCCTACAATGAGCAGTTCTTC
>TRBV6-7|NA|NA|TRBJ1-2
CASSYSADNYGYTF
TGTGCCAGCAGTTACTCGGCAGATAACTATGGCTACACCTTC
>TRBV6-5|NA|NA|TRBJ2-2
CASSYVQFTGELFF
TGTGCCAGCAGTTATGTGCAGTTCACCGGGGAGCTGTTTTTT
>TRBV27|NA|NA|TRBJ1-2
CASTRDRKDGYTF
TGTGCCAGCACCAGAGACAGAAAGGATGGCTACACCTTC
>TRBV5-6|NA|NA|TRBJ1-2
CASSLADLIAAYGYTF
TGTGCCAGCAGCTTGGCGGATCTTATTGCGGCCTATGGCTACACCTTC
>TRBV9|NA|NA|TRBJ1-4
CASSVGGGRDEKLFF
TGTGCCAGCAGCGTAGGGGGAGGACGGGACGAAAAACTGTTTTTT
>TRBV28|NA|TRBD2|TRBJ2-7
CASSPSGGYEQYF
TGTGCCAGCAGTCCAAGCGGGGGCTACGAGCAGTACTTC
>TRBV11-3|NA|TRBD1|TRBJ2-1
CASSPRTGIGYNEQFF
TGTGCCAGCAGCCCACGGACAGGTATAGGATACAATGAGCAGTTCTTC
>TRBV6-5|NA|NA|TRBJ1-1
CASSYQQANTEAFF
TGTGCCAGCAGTTACCAACAGGCAAACACTGAAGCTTTCTTT
>TRBV10-3|NA|NA|TRBJ1-5
CAISEAAGGGHQPQHF
TGTGCCATCAGTGAGGCAGCAGGCGGAGGGCATCAGCCCCAGCATTTT
>TRBV5-1|NA|NA|TRBJ2-2
CASSWTEAGELFF
TGCGCCAGCAGCTGGACGGAGGCCGGGGAGCTGTTTTTT